The TCR beta chain under discussion was sequenced for a study of blood T cell repertoires in COVID-19. The CDR3 spans 16 residues. CDR1 MNHEY and CDR2 SMNVEV come from the germline V gene (reference sequence). V dropped 5 bases and J dropped 6; count of bases not matched to a gene: 12. Methods used by the authors: Estimation of nucleated cell counts relied on the amplification of reference gene primers. Method: immunoSEQ multiplex PCR; TCRdb's copy keeps in-frame clones and lacks some. V and J calls and clone size are as listed in that table; D and trimming were resolved from the DNA. This sample has under 350,000 clones; over 75% occur once, and the top ten carry 10% to 15%.

The chain has TRBV27 and TRBJ2-2; 7 positions match TRBD2. This receptor was identified in a human donor in a cohort sampled during active COVID-19. Material for sequencing was peripheral blood. CDR3: CASSPGGGRRSGELFF. The DNA of the CDR3 is TGTGCCAGCAGTCCGGGTGGCGGGAGACGATCCGGGGAGCTGTTTTTT.